This TCR beta chain is from a study of T cell responses to AZD1222 COVID-19 vaccine. About the research overall: Second-dose intervals of approximately 4 or approximately 12 weeks were pooled. Broader study findings: Sampling captured repertoires only after the peak T cell response.

Trimming took off 11 bases at V and 5 bases at J, with 25 bases between the two ends. The CDR3 covers 15 residues. CDR1 is SGHAT, CDR2 FQDESV, per germline (reference sequence). The method was immunoSEQ multiplex PCR; TCRdb's version includes in-frame clones alone and lacks a portion of them. The table includes about 180,000 clones, over 75% detected once. A word on this clone: What it binds is unknown.

The gene calls are TRBV11-1 and TRBJ2-7, with D uncertain. The receptor comes from an adult in good health. This specimen consisted of peripheral blood, obtained on day 0 of AZD1222 vaccination. Here the CDR3 reads CAGPWAPPNSHEQYF. For the CDR3, the DNA is TGTGCCGGCCCGTGGGCACCCCCAAACAGCCACGAGCAGTACTTC.